Below are 20 T cell receptor beta chains sequenced from a single sample in a study of T cell responses to AZD1222 COVID-19 vaccine. The assay was immunoSEQ multiplex PCR, and TCRdb's table has in-frame clones only and misses some. The sample lists under 150,000 clones; around nine tenths were seen once. The sample was peripheral blood, taken on day 0 of MenACWY control vaccination. Receptors originate from an adult in good health.

This chain uses TRBV15 with TRBJ2-1, with D uncertain. The CDR3 consists of 14 residues. The germline V and J ends were trimmed by 0 bases and 9 bases, with 12 bases remaining between them. CDR1 and CDR2 (germline): LNHNV, YYDKDF (reference sequence). This CDR3 reads CATSRDRNPGEQFF. In nucleotides, the CDR3 is TGTGCCACCAGCAGAGACCGGAATCCCGGTGAGCAGTTCTTC.

This clone was recorded only once. The CDR3 region has the DNA TGTGCCAGCAGCCCCTCGAGCGGGGGGGCCGGCGAGCAGTTCTTC. Translation gives CASSPSSGGAGEQFF. The J gene is TRBJ2-1, the V gene TRBV6-4; TRBD2 agrees at 10 bases. The V and J ends lost 6 bases and 10 bases, in that order; junction bases with no gene match: 12. The CDR3 totals 15 residues. Per the germline V gene, CDR1 is MRHNA and CDR2 is SNTAGT.

This chain uses TRBV3-1 (or the pseudogene TRBV3-2) with TRBJ2-2; no reliable D call. This CDR3 spans 15 amino acids. Per germline, CDR1 LGHDT and CDR2 YNNKEL (reference sequence). V lost 0 bases to trimming and J lost 4 bases, with 9 bases between them. The CDR3 coding sequence is TGTGCCAGCAGCCAAGACCGGCTCCCCACCGGGGAGCTGTTTTTT. It translates to CASSQDRLPTGELFF.

The J gene is TRBJ2-3, the V gene TRBV11-2; D is ambiguous. V was cut by 2 bases and J by 1 base, with 4 bases left in between. The CDR3 extends over 13 amino acids. Germline V gene data show CDR1 as SGHAT and CDR2 as FQNNGV. CDR3: CASSLSRTDTQYF. In nucleotides, the CDR3 is TGTGCCAGCAGCTTATCCCGCACAGATACGCAGTATTTT. The whole variable domain, remainder taken from reference TRBV11-2 and TRBJ2-3, is EAGVAQSPRYKIIEKRQSVAFWCNPISGHATLYWYQQILGQGPKLLIQFQNNGVVDDSQLPKDRFSAERLKGVDSTLKIQPAKLEDSAVYLCASSLSRTDTQYFGPGTRLTVL.

The rearrangement uses TRBV12-3 or TRBV12-4 and TRBJ1-5, with unresolved D. Deletions cut 1 base from V and 9 bases from J, with 10 bases between. The CDR3 runs to 13 residues. The CDR3: CASSLGLEGPQHF. In DNA, the CDR3 is TGTGCCAGCAGTTTAGGACTCGAAGGGCCCCAGCATTTT.

V and J are TRBV2 and TRBJ2-3; D is perhaps TRBD2 (5 bases). Germline loops: CDR1 SNHLY, CDR2 FYNNEI. The CDR3 contains 14 residues. Trimming stripped 10 bases from V and 0 bases from J, with 14 bases between. CDR3 region: CAKGGRESTDTQYF. CDR3 DNA sequence: TGTGCCAAGGGTGGTAGGGAGAGCACAGATACGCAGTATTTT.

The CDR3 spells CASSRQGSTEAFF. The CDR3 nucleotides read TGTGCCAGCAGTCGACAGGGGAGCACTGAAGCTTTCTTT. V gene TRBV9 combines with J gene TRBJ1-1; 8 bases match TRBD1. J gave up 4 bases and V 5 bases, and 4 bases lay outside the gene matches. Germline CDR1 SGDLS, CDR2 YYNGEE. The CDR3 is made up of 13 amino acids.

V is TRBV7-3 and J is TRBJ1-2, with 7 bases matching TRBD1. V gave up 3 bases and J gave up 6 bases; unmatched junction bases: 19. Looked up from germline, CDR1 is SGHTA and CDR2 is FQGTGA. This CDR3 has 18 amino acids. CDR3 loop: CASSFYLGEGGREDGYTF. Here the CDR3 DNA reads TGTGCCAGCAGCTTCTACTTGGGGGAAGGGGGCAGGGAAGATGGCTACACCTTC.

V is TRBV19 and J is TRBJ1-1, with D unclear. CDR1 is LNHDA, CDR2 SQIVND, per germline (reference sequence). The CDR3 is 12 residues long. The V end lost 3 bases, the J end lost 4 bases, and 6 bases lay between the germline ends. The CDR3 DNA is TGTGCCAGTAGTATGTGGAGCACTGAAGCTTTCTTT. This encodes CASSMWSTEAFF.

V is TRBV29-1 and J is TRBJ1-1, with D maybe TRBD1 (5 bases). In germline, CDR1 is SQVTM, CDR2 ANQGSEA. The CDR3 is made up of 17 amino acids. With 1 base removed from V and 3 bases from J, the gap between germline ends came to 21 bases. CDR3 DNA sequence: TGCAGCGTTGAAGTTAGCGGCAGGGCAGTTAGATACACTGAAGCTTTCTTT. Protein product: CSVEVSGRAVRYTEAFF.

The chain has TRBV7-6 and TRBJ1-5; the match to TRBD1 covers 10 bases. Germline assignment: CDR1 SGHVS and CDR2 FNYEAQ. The CDR3 is made up of 18 amino acids. With 1 base clipped from V and 0 bases from J, the junction kept 6 bases outside the gene matches. Here the CDR3 reads CASSLGDRGIYSNQPQHF. In nucleotides, the CDR3 is TGTGCCAGCAGCTTAGGGGACAGGGGAATATATAGCAATCAGCCCCAGCATTTT.

The chain combines TRBV18 with TRBJ1-2, with 9 bases matching TRBD1. This CDR3 spans 18 amino acids. Looked up from germline, CDR1 is KGHSH and CDR2 is LQKENI. V was pared by 2 bases and J by 0 bases, with 10 bases of the junction left unmatched. The CDR3 sequence: CASSPGVTGGTANYGYTF. The CDR3, as DNA: TGTGCCAGCTCACCAGGTGTGACAGGGGGAACAGCTAACTATGGCTACACCTTC.

The genes are TRBV6-4 and TRBJ1-5; D not certain. CDR1 is MRHNA, CDR2 SNTAGT, per germline. V lost 3 bases, J lost 0 bases, and 3 bases lay in between. The CDR3 is 13 amino acids. This chain's CDR3 is CASSESSNQPQHF. In DNA, the CDR3 is TGTGCCAGCAGTGAAAGTAGCAATCAGCCCCAGCATTTT.

The gene calls are TRBV9 and TRBJ1-1, with D tentatively TRBD1 (5 bases). Germline CDR1 reads SGDLS; CDR2 reads YYNGEE. This CDR3 region has 15 residues. V lost 4 bases and J 1 base, leaving 14 bases between the germline ends. This CDR3 is CASSPSPTANTEAFF. CDR3 sequence (DNA): TGTGCCAGCAGCCCCTCGCCGACAGCGAACACTGAAGCTTTCTTT.

V usage is TRBV10-3 and J usage is TRBJ2-2, with 9 bases matching TRBD1. V lost 0 bases to trimming and J lost 4 bases; unmatched junction nucleotides: 12. Germline V gives CDR1 ENHRY, CDR2 SYGVKD. This CDR3 has 19 amino acids. This CDR3 is CAISESTGTGRRGTGELFF. The DNA of the CDR3 is TGTGCCATCAGTGAGTCGACCGGGACAGGGAGAAGAGGCACCGGGGAGCTGTTTTTT.

This clone has only one observation. The chain is built from TRBV7-6 and TRBJ2-7; TRBD1 matches 8 bases. The J segment lost 4 bases and the V segment lost 5 bases, leaving 10 bases of the junction unmatched. Germline lookup yields CDR1 SGHVS and CDR2 FNYEAQ. The CDR3 extends over 15 amino acids. Written as DNA, the CDR3 is TGTGCCAGCAGCCTCGGACAGGGAAAAACGTACGAGCAGTACTTC. It codes for CASSLGQGKTYEQYF. The full variable domain, completed using reference TRBV7-6 and TRBJ2-7, is GAGVSQSPRYKVTKRGQDVALRCDPISGHVSLYWYRQALGQGPEFLTYFNYEAQQDKSGLPNDRFSAERPEGSISTLTIQRTEQRDSAMYRCASSLGQGKTYEQYFGPGTRLTVT.

The sample holds a few counts of this clone. V usage is TRBV30 and J usage is TRBJ1-5; D is unclear. In germline, CDR1 is GTSNPN, CDR2 SVGIG (reference sequence). V lost 1 base and J lost 3, with 7 bases in between. This CDR3 has 13 amino acids. The CDR3 region has the DNA TGTGCCTGGAGTGCGTCGAACAATCAGCCCCAGCATTTT. This translates into CAWSASNNQPQHF.

This clone has only a few counts. CDR3 loop: CASSESGESNQPQHF. CDR3 nucleotides: TGTGCCAGCAGTGAAAGTGGGGAGAGCAATCAGCCCCAGCATTTT. This chain uses TRBV2 with TRBJ1-5; D uncertain. Germline V gene lookup returns CDR1 SNHLY and CDR2 FYNNEI. Trimming pared 2 bases from V and 1 base from J, leaving 9 bases between. The CDR3 runs 15 residues.

V is TRBV5-6 and J is TRBJ2-1, with D uncertain. The V end was cut by 0 bases, the J end by 9 bases, with 4 bases between. CDR1 and CDR2 from the germline V gene are SGHDT and YYEEEE. The CDR3 spans 11 residues. In DNA form, the CDR3 reads TGTGCCAGCAGCTTGGTTGCTGAGCAGTTCTTC. It translates to CASSLVAEQFF.

The chain combines TRBV11-3 with TRBJ2-3; tentative D call: TRBD2 (6 bases). The CDR3 length is 15 residues. V was shortened by 3 bases and J by 5 bases, with 15 bases between the two germline ends. CDR1 is SGHNT, CDR2 YENEEA, per germline. The CDR3: CASSFGSLKEDTQYF. CDR3 DNA: TGTGCCAGCAGCTTCGGGAGTCTGAAGGAAGATACGCAGTATTTT.